Listed here is a single T cell receptor (beta chain). This specimen belongs to a study of control samples from healthy donors and cancer patients. V lost 4 bases to trimming and J lost 5 bases; unmatched junction nucleotides: 7. CDR1 is SGHVS and CDR2 is FQNEAQ in the germline V gene. This CDR3 contains 14 residues. Data came from immunoSEQ multiplex PCR; TCRdb stores just in-frame clones and leaves some out. The table records around 50,000 clones, approximately 96% of them present only once. This clonotype was sampled from a woman between 25 and 40 years old in good health. The sample taken for sequencing was blood. V usage is TRBV7-8 and J usage is TRBJ1-1; TRBD1 matches 7 bases. The CDR3 DNA sequence: TGTGCCAGCAGCTCGACGACAGGGCCAACTGAAGCTTTCTTT. It specifies CASSSTTGPTEAFF.